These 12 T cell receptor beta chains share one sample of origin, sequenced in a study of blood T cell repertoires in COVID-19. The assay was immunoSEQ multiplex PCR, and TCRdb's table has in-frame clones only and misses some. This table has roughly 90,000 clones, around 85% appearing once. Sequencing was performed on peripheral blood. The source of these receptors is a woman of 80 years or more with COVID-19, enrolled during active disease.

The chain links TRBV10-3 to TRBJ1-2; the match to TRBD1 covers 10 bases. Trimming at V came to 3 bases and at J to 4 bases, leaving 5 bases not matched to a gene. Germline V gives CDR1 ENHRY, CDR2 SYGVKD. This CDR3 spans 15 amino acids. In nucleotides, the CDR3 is TGTGCCATCAGTGAAGGGACAGGGGACGGCTATGGCTACACCTTC. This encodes CAISEGTGDGYGYTF.

The CDR3 sequence is CASSRRQVLGNTEAFF. CDR3 sequence (DNA): TGTGCCAGCAGTCGAAGACAGGTTCTGGGGAACACTGAAGCTTTCTTT. The rearrangement links TRBV27 to TRBJ1-1, with D maybe TRBD1 (6 bases). Germline V lookup: CDR1 MNHEY, CDR2 SMNVEV (reference sequence). With 5 bases removed from V and 1 base from J, the gap between germline ends came to 17 bases. This CDR3 comprises 16 residues.

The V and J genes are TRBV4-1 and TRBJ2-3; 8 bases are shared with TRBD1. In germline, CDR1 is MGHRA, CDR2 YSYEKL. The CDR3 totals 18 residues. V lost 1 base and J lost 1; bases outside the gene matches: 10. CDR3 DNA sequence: TGCGCCAGCAGCCAAGTCAGGTCCGCGGGACAGGGCACAGATACGCAGTATTTT. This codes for CASSQVRSAGQGTDTQYF.

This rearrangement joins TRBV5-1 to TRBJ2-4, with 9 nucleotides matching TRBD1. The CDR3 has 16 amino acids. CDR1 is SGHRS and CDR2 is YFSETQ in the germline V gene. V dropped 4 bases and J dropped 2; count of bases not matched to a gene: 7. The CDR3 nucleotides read TGCGCCAGCAGCCTAGCGGACAGGGGAACCAAAAACATTCAGTACTTC. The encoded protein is CASSLADRGTKNIQYF.

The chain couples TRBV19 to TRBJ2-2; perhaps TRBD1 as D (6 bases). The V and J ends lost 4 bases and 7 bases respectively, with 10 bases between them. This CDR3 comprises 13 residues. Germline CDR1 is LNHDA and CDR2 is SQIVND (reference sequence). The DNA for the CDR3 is TGTGCCAGTAGTACAGGGGTGGTCGGGGAGCTGTTTTTT. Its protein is CASSTGVVGELFF.

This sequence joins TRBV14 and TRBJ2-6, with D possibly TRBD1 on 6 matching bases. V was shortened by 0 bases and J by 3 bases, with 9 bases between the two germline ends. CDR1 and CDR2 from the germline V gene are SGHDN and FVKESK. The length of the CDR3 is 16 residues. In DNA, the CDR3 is TGTGCCAGCAGCCAAGACCAGGGGCTTGGGGCCAACGTCCTGACTTTC. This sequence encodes CASSQDQGLGANVLTF.

Here the CDR3 reads CASSFPTSGSTSAYEQYF. The CDR3 coding sequence is TGTGCCAGCAGCTTCCCGACTAGCGGGTCCACCAGTGCGTACGAGCAGTACTTC. This rearrangement joins TRBV7-9 to TRBJ2-7; 10 bases map to TRBD2. V shed 3 bases, J shed 4 bases, and the junction held 15 bases outside the gene matches. This CDR3 has 18 amino acids. CDR1 is SEHNR, CDR2 FQNEAQ, per germline (reference sequence). Based on the CDR3 plus reference TRBV7-9 and TRBJ2-7, the full variable domain is DTGVSQNPRHKITKRGQNVTFRCDPISEHNRLYWYRQTLGQGPEFLTYFQNEAQLEKSRLLSDRFSAERPKGSFSTLEIQRTEQGDSAMYLCASSFPTSGSTSAYEQYFGPGTRLTVT.

The CDR3 nucleotides read TGTGCCTGGAGTGTAGTACAGGGGATTGCTGGGGCCAACGTCCTGACTTTC. Translated, it gives CAWSVVQGIAGANVLTF. The V gene is TRBV30, the J gene TRBJ2-6; 7 bases are shared with TRBD1. With 0 bases clipped from V and 2 bases from J, the junction kept 7 bases outside the gene matches. The CDR3 consists of 17 residues. CDR1 is GTSNPN and CDR2 is SVGIG in the germline V gene (reference sequence).

The CDR3 nucleotides are TGCAGCGTCGTATCTAGCACAGATACGCAGTATTTT. This encodes CSVVSSTDTQYF. This chain links TRBV29-1 with TRBJ2-3, with no clear D. Between the trimmed V and J ends, which lost 6 bases and 0 bases, there was a span of 7 bases. The CDR3 sequence is 12 residues long. CDR1 and CDR2 (germline): SQVTM, ANQGSEA.

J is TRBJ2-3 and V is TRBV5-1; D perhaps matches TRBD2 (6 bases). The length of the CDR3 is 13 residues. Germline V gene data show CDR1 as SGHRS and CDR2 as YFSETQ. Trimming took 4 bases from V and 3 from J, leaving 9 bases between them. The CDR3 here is CASSTGTTDTQYF. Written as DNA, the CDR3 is TGCGCCAGCAGCACCGGGACTACAGATACGCAGTATTTT.

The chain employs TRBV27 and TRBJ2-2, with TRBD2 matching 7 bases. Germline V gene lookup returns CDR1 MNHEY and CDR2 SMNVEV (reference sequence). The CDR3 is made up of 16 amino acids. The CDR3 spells CVTHKGAGPHTGELFF. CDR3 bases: TGTGTCACACACAAAGGAGCGGGACCGCACACCGGGGAGCTGTTTTTT.

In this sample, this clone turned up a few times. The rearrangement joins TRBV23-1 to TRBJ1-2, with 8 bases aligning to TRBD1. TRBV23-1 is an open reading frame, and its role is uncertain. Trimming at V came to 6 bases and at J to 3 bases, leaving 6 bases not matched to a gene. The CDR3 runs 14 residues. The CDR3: CASSPGQVDYGYTF. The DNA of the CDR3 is TGCGCCAGCAGCCCGGGACAGGTGGACTATGGCTACACCTTC.